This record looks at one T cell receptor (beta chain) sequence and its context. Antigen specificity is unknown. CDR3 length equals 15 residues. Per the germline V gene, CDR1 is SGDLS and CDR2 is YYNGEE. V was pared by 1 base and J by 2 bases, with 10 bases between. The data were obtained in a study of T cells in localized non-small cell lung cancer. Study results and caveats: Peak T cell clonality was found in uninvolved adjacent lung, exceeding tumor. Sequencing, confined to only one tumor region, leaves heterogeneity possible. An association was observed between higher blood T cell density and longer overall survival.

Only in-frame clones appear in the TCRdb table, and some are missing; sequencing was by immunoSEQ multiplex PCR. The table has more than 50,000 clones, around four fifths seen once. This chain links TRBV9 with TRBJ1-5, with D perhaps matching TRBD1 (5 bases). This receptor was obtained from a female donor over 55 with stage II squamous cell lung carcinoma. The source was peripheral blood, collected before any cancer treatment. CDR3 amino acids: CASSVLQGGNQPQHF. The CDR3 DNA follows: TGTGCCAGCAGCGTATTGCAAGGGGGCAATCAGCCCCAGCATTTT.